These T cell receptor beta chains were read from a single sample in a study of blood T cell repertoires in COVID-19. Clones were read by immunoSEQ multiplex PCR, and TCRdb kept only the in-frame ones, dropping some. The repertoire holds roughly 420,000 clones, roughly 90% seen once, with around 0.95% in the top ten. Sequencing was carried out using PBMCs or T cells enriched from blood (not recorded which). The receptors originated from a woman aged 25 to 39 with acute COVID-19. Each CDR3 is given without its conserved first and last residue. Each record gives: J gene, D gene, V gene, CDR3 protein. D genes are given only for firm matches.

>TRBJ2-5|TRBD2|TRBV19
ASSPQWGGETQY
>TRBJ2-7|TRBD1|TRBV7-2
ASSLGGAGTGLY
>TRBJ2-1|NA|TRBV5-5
ASSLGPGFYNEQF
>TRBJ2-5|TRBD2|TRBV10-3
AASGGRQETQY
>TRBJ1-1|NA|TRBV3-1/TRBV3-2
ASSPTGAGRTEAF
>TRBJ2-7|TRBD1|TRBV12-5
ASGLVSGQGKMYEQY
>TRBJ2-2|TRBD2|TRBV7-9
ASSLATAGVTGELF
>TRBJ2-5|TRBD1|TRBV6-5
ASRRQGGSETQY
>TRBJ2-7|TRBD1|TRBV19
ASNPTTGGYYEQY
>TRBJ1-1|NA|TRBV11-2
ASSLMGGEAF
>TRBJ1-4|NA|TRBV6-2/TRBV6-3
ASSYSGGFGLF
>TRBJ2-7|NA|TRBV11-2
ASSSGTEGGYEQY
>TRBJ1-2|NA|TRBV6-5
ASSYPQGFGYT
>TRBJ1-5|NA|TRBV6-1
ASSETGQNQPQH
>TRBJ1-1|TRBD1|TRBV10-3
AISKQGASTEAF
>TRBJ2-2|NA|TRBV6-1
ASSEGSGKAGELF
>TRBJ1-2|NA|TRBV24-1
ATSDFRGASGYT
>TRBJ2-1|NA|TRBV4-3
ASSQQREQYNEQF
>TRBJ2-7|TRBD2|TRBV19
ASRTTSGGPSYEQY
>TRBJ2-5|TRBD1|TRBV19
ASAINPGTGKETQY
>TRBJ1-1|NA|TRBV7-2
ASSFTGRDTEAF
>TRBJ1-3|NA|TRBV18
ASSPLQGFGNTIY
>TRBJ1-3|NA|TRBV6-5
ASSFARGVWDTIY
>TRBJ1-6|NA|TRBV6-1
ASSAWSSGSYNSPLH
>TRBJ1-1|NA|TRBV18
ASSEERNIGAF
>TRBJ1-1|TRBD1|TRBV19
ASRTGDEAF